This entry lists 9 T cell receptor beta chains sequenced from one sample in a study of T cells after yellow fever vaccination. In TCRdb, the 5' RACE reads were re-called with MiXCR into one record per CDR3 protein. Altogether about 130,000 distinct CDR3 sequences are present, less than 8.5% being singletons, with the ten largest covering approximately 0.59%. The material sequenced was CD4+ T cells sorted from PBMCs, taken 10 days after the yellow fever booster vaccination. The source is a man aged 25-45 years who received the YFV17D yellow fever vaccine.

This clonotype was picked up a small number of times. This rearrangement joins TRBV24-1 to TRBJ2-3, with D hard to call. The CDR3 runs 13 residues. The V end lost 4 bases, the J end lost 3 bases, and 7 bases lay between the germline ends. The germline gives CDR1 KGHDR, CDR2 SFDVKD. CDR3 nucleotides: TGTGCCACCAGTGACTCCGGGACAGATACGCAGTATTTT. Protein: CATSDSGTDTQYF.

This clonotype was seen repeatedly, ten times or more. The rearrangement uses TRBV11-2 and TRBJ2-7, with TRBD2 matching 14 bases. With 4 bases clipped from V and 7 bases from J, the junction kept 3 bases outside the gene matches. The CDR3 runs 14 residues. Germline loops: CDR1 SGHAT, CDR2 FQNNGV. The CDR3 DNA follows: TGTGCCAGCAGCTCGGGACTAGCGGGAGTTGAGCAGTACTTC. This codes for CASSSGLAGVEQYF.

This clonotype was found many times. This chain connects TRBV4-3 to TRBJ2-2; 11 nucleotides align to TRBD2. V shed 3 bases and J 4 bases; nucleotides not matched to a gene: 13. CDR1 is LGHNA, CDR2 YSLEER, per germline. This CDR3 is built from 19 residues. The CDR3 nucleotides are TGCGCCAGCAGCCATCGCAGTGCTAGCGGGAGGAGTAGCACCGGGGAGCTGTTTTTT. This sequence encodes CASSHRSASGRSSTGELFF.

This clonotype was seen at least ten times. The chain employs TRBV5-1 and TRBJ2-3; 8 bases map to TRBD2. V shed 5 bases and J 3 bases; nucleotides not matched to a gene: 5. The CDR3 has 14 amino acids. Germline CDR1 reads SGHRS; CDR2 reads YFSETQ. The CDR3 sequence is CASRTSGPTDTQYF. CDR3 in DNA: TGCGCCAGCAGAACTAGCGGACCTACAGATACGCAGTATTTT.

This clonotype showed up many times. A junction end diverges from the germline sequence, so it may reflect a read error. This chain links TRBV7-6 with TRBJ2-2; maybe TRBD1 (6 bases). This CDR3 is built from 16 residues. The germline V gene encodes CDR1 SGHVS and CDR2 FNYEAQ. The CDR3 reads CARSLGVGTNTGELFF. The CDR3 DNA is TGTGCCAGAAGCTTAGGAGTGGGGACAAACACCGGGGAGCTGTTTTTT.

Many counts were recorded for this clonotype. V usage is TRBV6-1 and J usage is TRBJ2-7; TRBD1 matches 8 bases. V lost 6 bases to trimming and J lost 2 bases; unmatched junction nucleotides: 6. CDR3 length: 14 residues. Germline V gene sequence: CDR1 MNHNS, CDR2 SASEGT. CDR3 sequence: CASRNPGGAYEQYF. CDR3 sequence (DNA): TGTGCCAGCAGGAACCCAGGGGGCGCCTACGAGCAGTACTTC.

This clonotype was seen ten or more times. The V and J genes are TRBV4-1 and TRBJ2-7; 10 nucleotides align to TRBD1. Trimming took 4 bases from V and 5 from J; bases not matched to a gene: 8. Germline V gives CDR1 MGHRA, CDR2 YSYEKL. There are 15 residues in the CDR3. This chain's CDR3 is CASSLLGTGENEQYF. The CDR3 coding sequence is TGCGCCAGCAGCCTTCTCGGGACAGGGGAAAACGAGCAGTACTTC.

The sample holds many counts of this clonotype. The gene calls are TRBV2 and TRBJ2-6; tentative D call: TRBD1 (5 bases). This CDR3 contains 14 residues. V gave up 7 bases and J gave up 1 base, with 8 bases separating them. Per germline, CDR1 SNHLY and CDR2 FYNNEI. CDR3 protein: CASNRISGANVLTF. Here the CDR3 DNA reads TGTGCCAGCAACAGGATATCTGGGGCCAACGTCCTGACTTTC.

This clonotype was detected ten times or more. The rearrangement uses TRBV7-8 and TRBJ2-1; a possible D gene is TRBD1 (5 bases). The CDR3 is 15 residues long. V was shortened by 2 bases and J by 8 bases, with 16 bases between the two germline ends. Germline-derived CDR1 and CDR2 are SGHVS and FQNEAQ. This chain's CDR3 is CASSLPRTLAHEQFF. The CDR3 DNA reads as TGTGCCAGCAGCTTACCCCGGACACTCGCGCATGAGCAGTTCTTC.